Below, one T cell receptor (beta chain) is given with its context. Its antigen remains unknown. Germline V lookup: CDR1 MNHNS, CDR2 SASEGT. There are 16 residues in the CDR3. TCRdb re-analyzed the 5' RACE reads; it lists each CDR3 protein once, without DNA. Its clone listing holds roughly 390,000 distinct CDR3 sequences. The data derive from a study of T cells expressing NK-cell markers. As for the study in general: Repertoires of TCR beta were obtained from T cells sorted as CD3+CD56+NKG2C+, CD3+CD56+NKG2C- and CD3+CD56-NKG2C+. Whole-study results and caveats: About 1.0-7.0% of CD8+ T cells in several donors belonged to dominant NKG2C+ clonotypes.

The rearrangement joins TRBV6-1 to TRBJ1-5. The sequencing sample was made of blood T cells: a sorted CD56 or NKG2C T cell subset, CD4+ or CD8+ T cells, or bulk PBMC T cells (not recorded which). The receptor comes from a man aged 18-69 years in good health. The CDR3 sequence is CASTANPRLTTQPQHF.